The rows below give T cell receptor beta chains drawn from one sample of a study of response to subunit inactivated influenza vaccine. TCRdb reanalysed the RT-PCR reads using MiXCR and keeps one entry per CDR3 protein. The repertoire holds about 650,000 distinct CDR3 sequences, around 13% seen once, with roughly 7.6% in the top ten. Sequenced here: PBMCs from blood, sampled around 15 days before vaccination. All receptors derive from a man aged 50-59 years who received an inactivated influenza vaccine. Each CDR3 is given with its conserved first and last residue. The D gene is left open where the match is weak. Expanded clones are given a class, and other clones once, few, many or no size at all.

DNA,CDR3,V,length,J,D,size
TGTGCCAGCAGCCAAGGGGGCCTCGGGGGTGATACCCAGTACTTC,CASSQGGLGGDTQYF,TRBV14,15,TRBJ2-5,.,.
TGTGCCAGCAGCTTAGCGCTGGAGTATCCCCCTCGCGAGCAGTACTTC,CASSLALEYPPREQYF,TRBV7-9,16,TRBJ2-7,.,many
TGTGCCAGCAGTTCCAGGGGGCTGACAGATACGCAGTATTTT,CASSSRGLTDTQYF,TRBV12-3/TRBV12-4,14,TRBJ2-3,TRBD1,few
TGTGCCAGCTCACCAATCCAGGGCGCAACTAATGAAAAACTGTTTTTT,CASSPIQGATNEKLFF,TRBV18,16,TRBJ1-4,.,few
TGTGCCAGCAGTTACCTCATCCCCGCGGGCGGGGCACCCACAGATACGCAGTATTTT,CASSYLIPAGGAPTDTQYF,TRBV6-5,19,TRBJ2-3,.,.
TGTGCCAGCAATTTATACTCAGCCTCCTACGAGCAGTACTTC,CASNLYSASYEQYF,TRBV5-6,14,TRBJ2-7,.,.
TGTGCCAGCAGTTCCGTCCGGGGACGGAGGTCTACGGAGCAGTACTTC,CASSSVRGRRSTEQYF,TRBV12-3/TRBV12-4,16,TRBJ2-7,.,.
TGTGCCAGCAGCATTTCTACTTCTTTAGGGGCGACTGAGCAGTTCTTC,CASSISTSLGATEQFF,TRBV7-8,16,TRBJ2-1,.,.
TGCGCCAGCAGTACCCAGTCAGATACGCAGTATTTT,CASSTQSDTQYF,TRBV5-1,12,TRBJ2-3,.,.
TGCGCCAGCAGCCAGGGAATGGGCTCTGGAAACACCATATATTTT,CASSQGMGSGNTIYF,TRBV4-1,15,TRBJ1-3,.,many
TGTGCCAGCAGCTTAGGGGATCCGGGAGTAGCGGTCTACAATGAGCAGTTCTTC,CASSLGDPGVAVYNEQFF,TRBV7-8,18,TRBJ2-1,.,few
TGCGCCAGCAGCTCGGAGACGGCAGGGGGAAGCGAGCAGTACTTC,CASSSETAGGSEQYF,TRBV5-1,15,TRBJ2-7,TRBD1,few
TGTGCCAGCAGCCACCCGACAGGGGGCGACGGTGAAAAACTGTTTTTT,CASSHPTGGDGEKLFF,TRBV4-2,16,TRBJ1-4,TRBD1,few
TGCGCCAGCTCCGACAGGGTCATCACAGATACGCAGTATTTT,CASSDRVITDTQYF,TRBV10-1,14,TRBJ2-3,TRBD1,.
TGCAGTGCTCCGACTAGCGGCTCGCATACGCAGTATTTT,CSAPTSGSHTQYF,TRBV20-1,13,TRBJ2-3,TRBD2,.
TGTGCCACCAGTAGCCCGGGGAACACTGAAGCTTTCTTT,CATSSPGNTEAFF,TRBV15,13,TRBJ1-1,.,few
TGTGCCAGCAGCTTAGTCGGAGCAAGGAGCAATCAGCCCCAGCATTTT,CASSLVGARSNQPQHF,TRBV7-2,16,TRBJ1-5,.,.
TGTGCCAGCAGCCAAGCTGGTAGATCCGCTTTCTTT,CASSQAGRSAFF,TRBV14,12,TRBJ1-1,.,.
TGTGCCAGCAGTTACGGGACTGAATATTACAATGAGCAGTTCTTC,CASSYGTEYYNEQFF,TRBV6-2/TRBV6-3,15,TRBJ2-1,.,few
TGTGCCAGCATGACCGGTCAGGGGGCGCATGGCTACACCTTC,CASMTGQGAHGYTF,TRBV6-1,14,TRBJ1-2,TRBD1,few
TGTGCCAGCAGTGGACTAGTCGCGACTTGGCAGTTCTTC,CASSGLVATWQFF,TRBV2,13,TRBJ2-1,.,many
TGTGCCAGCAGCTGGGGAAACGAGCAGTACTTC,CASSWGNEQYF,TRBV7-9,11,TRBJ2-7,.,.
TGCGCCAGCAGCCAAGATGGGCCAGGAACTGGAAACACCATATATTTT,CASSQDGPGTGNTIYF,TRBV4-3,16,TRBJ1-3,.,many
TGTGCCAGCAGTTTAGCGCTCGTGGAGGGCTTCAATGAGCAGTTCTTC,CASSLALVEGFNEQFF,TRBV12-3/TRBV12-4,16,TRBJ2-1,.,few
TGTGCCAGCAGCCTGACGGGGGCAGGATACGAGCAGTACTTC,CASSLTGAGYEQYF,TRBV14,14,TRBJ2-7,.,few
TGCAGTGCTAGTGGTCAGGGAGAGACCCAGTACTTC,CSASGQGETQYF,TRBV20-1,12,TRBJ2-5,.,.
TGCAGTGCTAGATCAGGGACAGGGACTGAAGCTTTCTTT,CSARSGTGTEAFF,TRBV20-1,13,TRBJ1-1,TRBD1,few
TGTGCCAGCAGGAAAAGGGCTAGCTTTCCCGGGGAGCTGTTTTTT,CASRKRASFPGELFF,TRBV6-1,15,TRBJ2-2,.,few
TGTGCCAGCAGCTTCGGGGCAGGGGGCGTCTATGGCTACACCTTC,CASSFGAGGVYGYTF,TRBV12-3/TRBV12-4,15,TRBJ1-2,TRBD1,many
TGTGCCAGCAGCTTAAATGCACAGACCTACGAGCAGTACTTC,CASSLNAQTYEQYF,TRBV7-9,14,TRBJ2-7,.,.
TGTGCAAGTCGCTTAGTAAGTAGCACAGAAGATAGCACAGATACGCAGTATTTT,CASRLVSSTEDSTDTQYF,TRBV12-2,18,TRBJ2-3,.,few